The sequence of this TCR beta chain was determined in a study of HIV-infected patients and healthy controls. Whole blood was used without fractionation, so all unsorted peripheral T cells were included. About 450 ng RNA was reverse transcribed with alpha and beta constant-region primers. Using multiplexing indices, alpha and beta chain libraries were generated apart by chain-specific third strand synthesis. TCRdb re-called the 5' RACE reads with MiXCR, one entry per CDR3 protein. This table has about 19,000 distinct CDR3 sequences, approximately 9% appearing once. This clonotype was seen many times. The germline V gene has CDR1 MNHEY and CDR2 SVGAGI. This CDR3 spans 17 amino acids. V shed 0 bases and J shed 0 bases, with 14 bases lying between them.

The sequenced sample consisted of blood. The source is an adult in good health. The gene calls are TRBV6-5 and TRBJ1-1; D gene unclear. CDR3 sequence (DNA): TGTGCCAGCAGTTACTCGCTAGGACTCGGCGTGAACACTGAAGCTTTCTTT. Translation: CASSYSLGLGVNTEAFF.